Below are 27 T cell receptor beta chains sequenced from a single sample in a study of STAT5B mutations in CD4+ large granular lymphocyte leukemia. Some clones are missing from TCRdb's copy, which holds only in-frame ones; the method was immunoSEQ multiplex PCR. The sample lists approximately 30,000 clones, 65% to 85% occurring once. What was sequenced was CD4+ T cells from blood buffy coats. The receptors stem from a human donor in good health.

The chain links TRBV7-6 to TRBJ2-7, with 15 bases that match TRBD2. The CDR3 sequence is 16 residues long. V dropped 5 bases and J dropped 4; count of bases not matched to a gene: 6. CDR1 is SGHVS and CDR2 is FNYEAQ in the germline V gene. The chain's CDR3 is CASSPGLAGGLYEQYF. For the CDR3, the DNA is TGTGCCAGCAGCCCCGGACTAGCGGGAGGGTTGTACGAGCAGTACTTC. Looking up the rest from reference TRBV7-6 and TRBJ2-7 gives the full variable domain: GAGVSQSPRYKVTKRGQDVALRCDPISGHVSLYWYRQALGQGPEFLTYFNYEAQQDKSGLPNDRFSAERPEGSISTLTIQRTEQRDSAMYRCASSPGLAGGLYEQYFGPGTRLTVT.

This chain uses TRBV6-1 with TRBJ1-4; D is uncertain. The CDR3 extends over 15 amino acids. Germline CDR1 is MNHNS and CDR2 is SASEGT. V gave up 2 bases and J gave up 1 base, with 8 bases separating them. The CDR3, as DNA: TGTGCCAGCAGTGAATTTGGGTTAACTAATGAAAAACTGTTTTTT. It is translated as CASSEFGLTNEKLFF.

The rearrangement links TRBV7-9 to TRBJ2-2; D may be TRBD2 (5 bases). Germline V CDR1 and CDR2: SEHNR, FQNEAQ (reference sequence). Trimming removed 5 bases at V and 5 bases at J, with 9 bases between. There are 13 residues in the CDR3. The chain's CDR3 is CASSPGVTGELFF. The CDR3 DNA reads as TGTGCCAGCAGCCCCGGGGTAACCGGGGAGCTGTTTTTT.

The CDR3 DNA reads TGTGCCAGTAGAGAGGGAGCTGGAAACACCATATATTTT. It codes for CASREGAGNTIYF. The rearrangement links TRBV19 to TRBJ1-3; D unresolved. Trimming shortened V by 6 bases and J by 2 bases, and 8 bases separated the two germline ends. Germline loops: CDR1 LNHDA, CDR2 SQIVND (reference sequence). CDR3 size: 13 residues.

CDR3 sequence reads: CATTIGTSGRDTQYF. The CDR3 bases are TGTGCCACCACAATCGGGACTAGCGGGAGGGATACGCAGTATTTT. The rearrangement joins TRBV19 to TRBJ2-3, with TRBD2 matching 15 bases. Trimming took 10 bases from V and 6 from J; bases not matched to a gene: 8. Germline V gene lookup returns CDR1 LNHDA and CDR2 SQIVND (reference sequence). The length of the CDR3 is 15 residues. The variable domain in full, with the rest retrieved from reference TRBV19 and TRBJ2-3, is DGGITQSPKYLFRKEGQNVTLSCEQNLNHDAMYWYRQDPGQGLRLIYYSQIVNDFQKGDIAEGYSVSREKKESFPLTVTSAQKNPTAFYLCATTIGTSGRDTQYFGPGTRLTVL.

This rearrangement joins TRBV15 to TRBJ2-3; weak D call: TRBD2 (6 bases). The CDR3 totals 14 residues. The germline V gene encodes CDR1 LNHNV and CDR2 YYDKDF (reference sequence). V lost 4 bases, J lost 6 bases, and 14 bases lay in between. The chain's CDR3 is CATSIGGGRDTQYF. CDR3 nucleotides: TGTGCCACCAGCATCGGGGGAGGACGGGATACGCAGTATTTT. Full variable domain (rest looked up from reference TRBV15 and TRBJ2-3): DAMVIQNPRYQVTQFGKPVTLSCSQTLNHNVMYWYQQKSSQAPKLLFHYYDKDFNNEADTPDNFQSRRPNTSFCFLDIRSPGLGDTAMYLCATSIGGGRDTQYFGPGTRLTVL.

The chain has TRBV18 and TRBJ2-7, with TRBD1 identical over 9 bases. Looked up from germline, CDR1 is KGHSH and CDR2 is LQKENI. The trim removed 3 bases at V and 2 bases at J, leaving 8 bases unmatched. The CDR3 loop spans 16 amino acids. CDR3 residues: CASSPIPGQGTYEQYF. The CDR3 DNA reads TGTGCCAGCTCACCGATCCCGGGACAGGGAACCTACGAGCAGTACTTC.

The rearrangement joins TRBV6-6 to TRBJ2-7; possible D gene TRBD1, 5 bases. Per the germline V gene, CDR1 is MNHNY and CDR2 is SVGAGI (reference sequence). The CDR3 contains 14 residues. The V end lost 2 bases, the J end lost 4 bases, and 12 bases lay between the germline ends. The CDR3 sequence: CASSYRGLVYEQYF. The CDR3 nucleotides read TGTGCCAGCAGTTACAGGGGCCTTGTATACGAGCAGTACTTC.

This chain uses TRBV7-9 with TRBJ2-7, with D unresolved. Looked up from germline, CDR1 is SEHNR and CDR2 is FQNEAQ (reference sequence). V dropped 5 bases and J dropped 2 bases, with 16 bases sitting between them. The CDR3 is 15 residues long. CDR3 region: CASSPPSPHPYEQYF. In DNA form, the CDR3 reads TGTGCCAGCAGCCCACCGTCCCCGCATCCCTACGAGCAGTACTTC. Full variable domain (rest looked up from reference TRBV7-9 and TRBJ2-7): DTGVSQNPRHKITKRGQNVTFRCDPISEHNRLYWYRQTLGQGPEFLTYFQNEAQLEKSRLLSDRFSAERPKGSFSTLEIQRTEQGDSAMYLCASSPPSPHPYEQYFGPGTRLTVT.

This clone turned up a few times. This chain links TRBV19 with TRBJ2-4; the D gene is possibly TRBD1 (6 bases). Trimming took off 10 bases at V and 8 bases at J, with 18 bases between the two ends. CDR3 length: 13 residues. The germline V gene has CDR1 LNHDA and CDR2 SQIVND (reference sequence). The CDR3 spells CAIAGTQRDIQYF. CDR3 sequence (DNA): TGTGCCATTGCCGGGACACAACGGGACATTCAGTACTTC.

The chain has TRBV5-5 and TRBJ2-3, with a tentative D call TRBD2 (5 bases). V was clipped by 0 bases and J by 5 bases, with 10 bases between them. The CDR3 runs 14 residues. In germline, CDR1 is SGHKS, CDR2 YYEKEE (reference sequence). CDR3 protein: CASSLVTGKDTQYF. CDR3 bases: TGTGCCAGCAGCTTGGTCACGGGGAAAGATACGCAGTATTTT.

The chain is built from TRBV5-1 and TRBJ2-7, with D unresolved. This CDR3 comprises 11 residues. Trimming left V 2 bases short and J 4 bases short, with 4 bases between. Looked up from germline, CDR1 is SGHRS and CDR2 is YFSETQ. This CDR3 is CASSFKYEQYF. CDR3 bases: TGCGCCAGCAGCTTTAAATACGAGCAGTACTTC. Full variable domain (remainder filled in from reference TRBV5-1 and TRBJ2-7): KAGVTQTPRYLIKTRGQQVTLSCSPISGHRSVSWYQQTPGQGLQFLFEYFSETQRNKGNFPGRFSGRQFSNSRSEMNVSTLELGDSALYLCASSFKYEQYFGPGTRLTVT.

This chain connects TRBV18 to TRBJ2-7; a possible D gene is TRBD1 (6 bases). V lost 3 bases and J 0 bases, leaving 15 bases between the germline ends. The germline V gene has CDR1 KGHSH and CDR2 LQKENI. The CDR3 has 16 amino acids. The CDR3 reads CASSPKGDTSSYEQYF. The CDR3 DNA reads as TGTGCCAGCTCACCCAAAGGGGACACGAGCTCCTACGAGCAGTACTTC.

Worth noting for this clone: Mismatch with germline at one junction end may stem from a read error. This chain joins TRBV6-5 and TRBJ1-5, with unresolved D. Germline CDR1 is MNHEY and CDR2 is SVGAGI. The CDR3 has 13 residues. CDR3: CASSYKEDQPRHF. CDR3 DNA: TGTGCCAGCAGTTACAAGGAGGATCAGCCCCGGCATTTT.

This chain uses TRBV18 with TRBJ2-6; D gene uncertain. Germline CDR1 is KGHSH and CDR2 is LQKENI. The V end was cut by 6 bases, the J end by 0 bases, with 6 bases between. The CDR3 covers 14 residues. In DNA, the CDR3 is TGTGCCAGCTCGGGAAGCTCTGGGGCCAACGTCCTGACTTTC. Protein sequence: CASSGSSGANVLTF.

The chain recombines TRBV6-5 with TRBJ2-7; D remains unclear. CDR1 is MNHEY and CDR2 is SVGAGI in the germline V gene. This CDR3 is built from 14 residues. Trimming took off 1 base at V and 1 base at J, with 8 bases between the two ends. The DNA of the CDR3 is TGTGCCAGCAGTTACTTGATAGGGTCCTACGAGCAGTACTTC. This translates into CASSYLIGSYEQYF.

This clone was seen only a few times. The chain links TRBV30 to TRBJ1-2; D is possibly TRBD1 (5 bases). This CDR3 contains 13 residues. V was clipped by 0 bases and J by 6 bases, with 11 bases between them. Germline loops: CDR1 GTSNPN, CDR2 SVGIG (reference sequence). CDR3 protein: CAWSVRGINGYTF. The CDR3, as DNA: TGTGCCTGGAGTGTTAGGGGTATCAATGGCTACACCTTC. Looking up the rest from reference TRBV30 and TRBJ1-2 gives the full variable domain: SQTIHQWPATLVQPVGSPLSLECTVEGTSNPNLYWYRQAAGRGLQLLFYSVGIGQISSEVPQNLSASRPQDRQFILSSKKLLLSDSGFYLCAWSVRGINGYTFGSGTRLTVV.

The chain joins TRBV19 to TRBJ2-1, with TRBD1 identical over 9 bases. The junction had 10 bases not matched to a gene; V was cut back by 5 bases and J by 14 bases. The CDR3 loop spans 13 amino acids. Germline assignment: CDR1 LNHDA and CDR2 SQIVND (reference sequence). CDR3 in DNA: TGTGCCAGTAGTTCGGACAGGGGAATGACGGAGTTCTTC. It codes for CASSSDRGMTEFF.

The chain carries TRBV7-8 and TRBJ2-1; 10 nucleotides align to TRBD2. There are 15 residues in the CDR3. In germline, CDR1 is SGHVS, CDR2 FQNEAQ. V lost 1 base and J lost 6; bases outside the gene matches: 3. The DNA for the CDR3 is TGTGCCAGCAGCTTAGTAATAGCGGGAGGCAATGAGCAGTTCTTC. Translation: CASSLVIAGGNEQFF.

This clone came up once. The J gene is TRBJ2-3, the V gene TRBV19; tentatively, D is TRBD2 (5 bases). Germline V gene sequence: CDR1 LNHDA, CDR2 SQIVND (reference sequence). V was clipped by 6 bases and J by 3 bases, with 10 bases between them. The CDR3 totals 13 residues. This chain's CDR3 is CASSFSGTDTQYF. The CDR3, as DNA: TGTGCCAGTAGCTTTTCGGGGACAGATACGCAGTATTTT.

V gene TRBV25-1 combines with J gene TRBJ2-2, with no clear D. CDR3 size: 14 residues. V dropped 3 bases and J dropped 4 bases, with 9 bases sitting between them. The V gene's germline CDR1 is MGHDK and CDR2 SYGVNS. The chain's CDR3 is CASSDTYSTGELFF. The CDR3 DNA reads TGTGCCAGCAGTGACACCTACAGCACCGGGGAGCTGTTTTTT.

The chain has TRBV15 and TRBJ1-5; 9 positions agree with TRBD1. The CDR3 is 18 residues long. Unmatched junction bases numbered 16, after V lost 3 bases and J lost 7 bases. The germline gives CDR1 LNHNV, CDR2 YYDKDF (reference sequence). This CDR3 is CATSSLTPWDREAQPQHF. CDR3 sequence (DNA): TGTGCCACCAGCAGTTTGACCCCGTGGGACAGGGAAGCCCAGCCCCAGCATTTT.

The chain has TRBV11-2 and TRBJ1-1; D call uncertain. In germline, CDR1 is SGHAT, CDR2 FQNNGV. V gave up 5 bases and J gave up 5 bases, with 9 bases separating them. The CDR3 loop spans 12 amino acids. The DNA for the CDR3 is TGTGCCAGCAGCCGCGGTAGGACTGAAGCTTTCTTT. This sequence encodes CASSRGRTEAFF.

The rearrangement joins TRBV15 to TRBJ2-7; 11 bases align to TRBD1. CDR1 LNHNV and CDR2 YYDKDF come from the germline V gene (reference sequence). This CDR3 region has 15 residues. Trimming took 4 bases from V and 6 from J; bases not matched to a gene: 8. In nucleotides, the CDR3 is TGTGCCACCAGCACCTGGGGGACAGGGGGTCGCGAGCAGTACTTC. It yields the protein CATSTWGTGGREQYF.

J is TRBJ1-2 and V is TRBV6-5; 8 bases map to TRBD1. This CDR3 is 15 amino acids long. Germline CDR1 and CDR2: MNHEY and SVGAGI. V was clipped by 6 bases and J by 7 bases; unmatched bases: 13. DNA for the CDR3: TGTGCCAGCAGCCGTCAACAGTCAGGGGGCAGTGGCTACACCTTC. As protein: CASSRQQSGGSGYTF.

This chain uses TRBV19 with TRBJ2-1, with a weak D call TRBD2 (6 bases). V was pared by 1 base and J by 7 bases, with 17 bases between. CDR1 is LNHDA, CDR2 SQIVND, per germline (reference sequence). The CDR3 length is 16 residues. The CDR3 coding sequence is TGTGCCAGTAGTATAGCTTGGGCTGGACTATTAAATGAGCAGTTCTTC. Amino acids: CASSIAWAGLLNEQFF. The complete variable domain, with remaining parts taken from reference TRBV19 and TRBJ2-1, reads DGGITQSPKYLFRKEGQNVTLSCEQNLNHDAMYWYRQDPGQGLRLIYYSQIVNDFQKGDIAEGYSVSREKKESFPLTVTSAQKNPTAFYLCASSIAWAGLLNEQFFGPGTRLTVL.

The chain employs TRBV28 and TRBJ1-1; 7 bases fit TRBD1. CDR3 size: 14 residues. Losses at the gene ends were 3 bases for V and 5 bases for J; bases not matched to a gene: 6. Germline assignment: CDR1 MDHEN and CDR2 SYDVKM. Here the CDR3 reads CASSFSGGGTEAFF. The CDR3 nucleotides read TGTGCCAGCAGTTTTTCAGGGGGAGGGACTGAAGCTTTCTTT.